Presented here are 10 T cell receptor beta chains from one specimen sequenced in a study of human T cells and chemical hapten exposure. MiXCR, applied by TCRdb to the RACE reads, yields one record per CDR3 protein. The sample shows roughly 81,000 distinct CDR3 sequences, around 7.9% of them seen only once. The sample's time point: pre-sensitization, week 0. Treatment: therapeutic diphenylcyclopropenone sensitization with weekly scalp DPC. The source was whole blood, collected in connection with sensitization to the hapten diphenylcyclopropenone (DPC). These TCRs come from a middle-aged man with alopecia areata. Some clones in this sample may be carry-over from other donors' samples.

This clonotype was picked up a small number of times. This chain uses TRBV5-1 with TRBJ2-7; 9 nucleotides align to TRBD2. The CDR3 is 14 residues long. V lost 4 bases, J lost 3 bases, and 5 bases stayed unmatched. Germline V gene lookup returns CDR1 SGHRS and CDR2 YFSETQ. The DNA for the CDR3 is TGCGCCAGCAGCCCCGGGACTAGCAGCTACGAGCAGTACTTC. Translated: CASSPGTSSYEQYF.

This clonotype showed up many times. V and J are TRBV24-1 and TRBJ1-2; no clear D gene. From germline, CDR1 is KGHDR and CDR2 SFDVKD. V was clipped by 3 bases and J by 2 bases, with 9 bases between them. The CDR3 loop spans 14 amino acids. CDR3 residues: CATSDTVLNYGYTF. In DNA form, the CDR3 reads TGTGCCACCAGTGATACGGTTTTAAACTATGGCTACACCTTC.

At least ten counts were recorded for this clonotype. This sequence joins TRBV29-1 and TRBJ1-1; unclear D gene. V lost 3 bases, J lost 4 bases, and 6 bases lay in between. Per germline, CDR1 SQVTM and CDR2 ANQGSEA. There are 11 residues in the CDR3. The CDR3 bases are TGCAGCGTTGATCCCGGCACTGAAGCTTTCTTT. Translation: CSVDPGTEAFF.

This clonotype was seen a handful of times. The CDR3 nucleotides are TGTGCCAGCAGCCCGTGGGACAGAAAGTCCATGGGAGTTGGCTACACCTTC. Translating gives CASSPWDRKSMGVGYTF. The chain is built from TRBV7-8 and TRBJ1-2, with 7 bases lining up with TRBD1. CDR3 length: 17 amino acids. V was clipped by 5 bases and J by 7 bases; unmatched bases: 19. Germline V lookup: CDR1 SGHVS, CDR2 FQNEAQ.

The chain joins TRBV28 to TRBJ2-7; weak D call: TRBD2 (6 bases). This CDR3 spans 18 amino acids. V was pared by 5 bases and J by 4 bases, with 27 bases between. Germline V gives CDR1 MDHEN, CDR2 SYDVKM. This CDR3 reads CASSLFWGASGAGYEQYF. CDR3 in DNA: TGTGCCAGCAGTCTATTCTGGGGCGCATCGGGAGCAGGTTACGAGCAGTACTTC.

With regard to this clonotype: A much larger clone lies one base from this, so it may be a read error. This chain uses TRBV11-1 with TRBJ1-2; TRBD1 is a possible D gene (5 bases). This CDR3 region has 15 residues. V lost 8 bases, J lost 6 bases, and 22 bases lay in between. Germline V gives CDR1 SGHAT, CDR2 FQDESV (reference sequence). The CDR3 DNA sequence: TGTGCCAGCGGCCCCGGATGGAGGGGAGGCGATGGCTACACCTTC. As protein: CASGPGWRGGDGYTF.

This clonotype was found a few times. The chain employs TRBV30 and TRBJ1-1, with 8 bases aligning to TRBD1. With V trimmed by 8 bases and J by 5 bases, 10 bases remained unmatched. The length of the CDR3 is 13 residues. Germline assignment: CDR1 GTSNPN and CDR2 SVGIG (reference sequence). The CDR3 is CAGWQGAGTEAFF. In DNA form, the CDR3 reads TGTGCCGGCTGGCAGGGGGCTGGTACTGAAGCTTTCTTT.

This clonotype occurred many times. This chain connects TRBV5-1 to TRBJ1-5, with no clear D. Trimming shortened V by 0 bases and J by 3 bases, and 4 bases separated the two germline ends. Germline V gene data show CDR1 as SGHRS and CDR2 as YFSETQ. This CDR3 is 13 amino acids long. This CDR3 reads CASSLGNNQPQHF. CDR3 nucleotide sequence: TGCGCCAGCAGCTTGGGGAACAATCAGCCCCAGCATTTT.

The CDR3 loop is CASSSLQRESTQYF. CDR3 coding DNA: TGTGCCAGTTCCAGCTTACAGCGGGAGAGTACGCAGTATTTT. The J gene is TRBJ2-3, the V gene TRBV6-2 or TRBV6-3, with TRBD2 matching 8 bases. V lost 9 bases and J lost 8; bases outside the gene matches: 13. The CDR3 extends over 14 amino acids. CDR1 is MNHEY, CDR2 SVGEGT, per germline.

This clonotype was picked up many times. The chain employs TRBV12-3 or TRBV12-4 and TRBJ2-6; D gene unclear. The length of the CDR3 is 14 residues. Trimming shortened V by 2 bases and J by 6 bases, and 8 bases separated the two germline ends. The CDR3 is CASSLNLPANVLTF. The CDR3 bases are TGTGCCAGCAGTTTAAACCTACCGGCCAACGTCCTGACTTTC.